Following are 11 T cell receptor beta chains from one sample sequenced in a study of cytomegalovirus exposure and HLA in healthy donors. With 60 Vbeta and 13 Jbeta primers, the PCR was carried out. The data were produced by immunoSEQ multiplex PCR, yet TCRdb's version contains in-frame clones alone and is incomplete. The sample lists some 140,000 clones, around four fifths occurring once. The sequenced sample consisted of PBMCs. All receptors come from a middle-aged man in good health and CMV-seronegative.

This chain uses TRBV7-2 with TRBJ2-3; 9 positions agree with TRBD2. CDR1 SGHTA and CDR2 FQGNSA come from the germline V gene. This CDR3 has 15 amino acids. V lost 5 bases and J lost 4; bases outside the gene matches: 7. In DNA, the CDR3 is TGTGCCAGCAGCCTTAGCGGGAGTCGGGCAGATACGCAGTATTTT. It encodes CASSLSGSRADTQYF.

The J gene is TRBJ1-5, the V gene TRBV5-1, with TRBD1 identical over 8 bases. After removal of 2 bases from V and 7 bases from J, the junction contained 8 bases not matched to a gene. Germline V gene sequence: CDR1 SGHRS, CDR2 YFSETQ. This CDR3 region has 15 residues. CDR3 sequence reads: CASSFQGASGQPQHF. The DNA for the CDR3 is TGCGCCAGCAGCTTTCAGGGGGCGTCAGGGCAGCCCCAGCATTTT.

In this sample, this clone turned up once. The rearrangement links TRBV29-1 to TRBJ1-2; 9 nucleotides align to TRBD1. CDR1 is SQVTM, CDR2 ANQGSEA, per germline. The CDR3 runs to 13 residues. Trimming took 7 bases from V and 4 from J; bases not matched to a gene: 7. CDR3 bases: TGCAGCGGGGGGACAGGGAGAGGCTATGGCTACACCTTC. Its translation: CSGGTGRGYGYTF. The full variable domain, with the rest looked up from reference TRBV29-1 and TRBJ1-2, is SAVISQKPSRDICQRGTSLTIQCQVDSQVTMMFWYRQQPGQSLTLIATANQGSEATYESGFVIDKFPISRPNLTFSTLTVSNMSPEDSSIYLCSGGTGRGYGYTFGSGTRLTVV.

J is TRBJ2-7 and V is TRBV19; D perhaps matches TRBD1 (6 bases). The CDR3 contains 14 residues. Germline CDR1 is LNHDA and CDR2 is SQIVND (reference sequence). Trimming stripped 1 base from V and 2 bases from J, with 9 bases between. The CDR3 DNA reads TGTGCCAGTAGTATAGTCGAGGGGGCCTACGAGCAGTACTTC. Its protein product is CASSIVEGAYEQYF.

J is TRBJ1-2 and V is TRBV2; 9 nucleotides match TRBD1. Trimming took 6 bases from V and 5 from J; bases not matched to a gene: 4. CDR3 length: 13 residues. Per the germline V gene, CDR1 is SNHLY and CDR2 is FYNNEI. The CDR3 protein is CASRSGQGYGYTF. Here the CDR3 DNA reads TGTGCCAGCAGGTCGGGACAGGGATATGGCTACACCTTC.

The chain is built from TRBV7-9 and TRBJ1-4; D is undetermined. The V gene's germline CDR1 is SEHNR and CDR2 FQNEAQ (reference sequence). The V end was cut by 2 bases, the J end by 0 bases, with 13 bases between. The CDR3 covers 17 residues. The DNA of the CDR3 is TGTGCCAGCAGCTTATTGGTCAGGTTAACAACTAATGAAAAACTGTTTTTT. Its protein is CASSLLVRLTTNEKLFF. Looking up the rest from reference TRBV7-9 and TRBJ1-4 gives the full variable domain: DTGVSQNPRHKITKRGQNVTFRCDPISEHNRLYWYRQTLGQGPEFLTYFQNEAQLEKSRLLSDRFSAERPKGSFSTLEIQRTEQGDSAMYLCASSLLVRLTTNEKLFFGSGTQLSVL.

The chain combines TRBV4-1 with TRBJ2-3; 8 nucleotides line up with TRBD2. Germline V gene lookup returns CDR1 MGHRA and CDR2 YSYEKL. The V gene end was trimmed by 2 bases and the J gene end by 0 bases; junction bases not matched to a gene: 7. The CDR3 is 17 residues long. The CDR3 loop is CASSQRIAGPSTDTQYF. As DNA, the CDR3 is TGCGCCAGCAGCCAACGAATAGCGGGGCCTAGCACAGATACGCAGTATTTT.

The chain recombines TRBV28 with TRBJ1-3; possible D gene TRBD1, 5 bases. CDR1 and CDR2 (germline): MDHEN, SYDVKM. V lost 5 bases and J 4 bases, leaving 9 bases between the germline ends. The CDR3 is 13 residues long. The CDR3 DNA follows: TGTGCCAGCAGTCCTAGACAGGGAAACACCATATATTTT. This codes for CASSPRQGNTIYF.

J is TRBJ2-2 and V is TRBV19; 11 nucleotides align to TRBD1. The length of the CDR3 is 14 residues. CDR1 is LNHDA and CDR2 is SQIVND in the germline V gene (reference sequence). The V and J ends lost 5 bases and 6 bases, in that order; junction bases with no gene match: 2. The CDR3 region is CASSGTGGSGELFF. The CDR3 nucleotides are TGTGCCAGTAGTGGGACAGGGGGATCCGGGGAGCTGTTTTTT.

This chain uses TRBV9 with TRBJ2-5, with 12 bases lining up with TRBD2. This CDR3 region has 16 residues. Trimming took 0 bases from V and 5 from J; bases not matched to a gene: 5. CDR1 is SGDLS, CDR2 YYNGEE, per germline. The CDR3 reads CASSVESLAGGETQYF. The CDR3, as DNA: TGTGCCAGCAGCGTAGAAAGTCTAGCGGGAGGGGAGACCCAGTACTTC.

This clone was detected a few times. The genes are TRBV5-8 and TRBJ2-2; 13 bases match TRBD2. Germline-derived CDR1 and CDR2 are SGHTS and YDEGEE. Trimming removed 4 bases from V and 7 bases from J; junction bases left unmatched: 10. The CDR3 totals 17 residues. The CDR3 is CASSPATSGRFGGELFF. CDR3 bases: TGTGCCAGCAGCCCTGCGACTAGCGGGAGGTTCGGCGGGGAGCTGTTTTTT.